The 16 T cell receptor beta chains below were found in one sample sequenced in a study of shared clonotypes between healthy human individuals. CD45RO-negative CD8 cells positively selected for CCR7 made up the naive population, which excluded terminally differentiated effector memory CD45RA+ cells. Assay: immunoSEQ multiplex PCR; the TCRdb copy retains only in-frame clones and omits some. The sample yields some 740,000 clones, 92% seen once. The sequencing input was naive CD8+ T cells sorted from blood. These receptors were collected from a man aged 25 to 45 in good health.

The chain joins TRBV27 to TRBJ2-7, with 8 bases aligning to TRBD2. Germline values: CDR1 MNHEY, CDR2 SMNVEV (reference sequence). The CDR3 runs to 16 residues. The V and J ends lost 3 bases and 6 bases, in that order; junction bases with no gene match: 13. The CDR3, as DNA: TGTGCCAGCAGTTTCCTCCACCCGGGGGGGGCTTCCGAGCAGTACTTC. It is translated as CASSFLHPGGASEQYF.

The V and J genes are TRBV5-3 and TRBJ1-1; no firm D call. TRBV5-3 is an ORF; its function is uncertain. Deletions cut 0 bases from V and 11 bases from J, with 14 bases between. The CDR3 is made up of 13 amino acids. The CDR3 nucleotides read TGTGCCAGAAGCTTGGACGCTTACCTTGGGGCTTTCTTT. Its protein is CARSLDAYLGAFF.

The CDR3 DNA reads TGCGCCAGCAGCCGGGAGCCGTCCTACGAGCAGTACTTC. Its translation is CASSREPSYEQYF. This chain uses TRBV5-1 with TRBJ2-7, with D perhaps TRBD2 (6 bases). This CDR3 spans 13 amino acids. The V gene's germline CDR1 is SGHRS and CDR2 YFSETQ. V was trimmed by 4 bases and J by 1 base, leaving 9 bases between them.

V and J are TRBV29-1 and TRBJ2-7, with D uncertain. Germline V gene data show CDR1 as SQVTM and CDR2 as ANQGSEA. With 6 bases removed from V and 0 bases from J, the gap between germline ends came to 15 bases. The CDR3 spans 14 residues. CDR3 amino acids: CSVVDSTGSYEQYF. As DNA, the CDR3 is TGCAGCGTAGTTGACTCTACGGGCTCCTACGAGCAGTACTTC.

The chain uses TRBV7-3 and TRBJ2-1, with D hard to call. This CDR3 comprises 12 residues. From germline, CDR1 is SGHTA and CDR2 FQGTGA. V dropped 2 bases and J dropped 5 bases, with 4 bases sitting between them. This CDR3 is CASSLRDNEQFF. CDR3 DNA: TGTGCCAGCAGCTTACGTGACAATGAGCAGTTCTTC.

In this sample, this clone turned up a few times. The same CDR3 also results from other DNA sequences found in this sample. The chain carries TRBV9 and TRBJ2-3; 7 nucleotides align to TRBD1. With V trimmed by 3 bases and J by 0 bases, 4 bases remained unmatched. The germline gives CDR1 SGDLS, CDR2 YYNGEE. The CDR3 contains 15 residues. In DNA, the CDR3 is TGTGCCAGCAGCGCATGGGACAGTAGCACAGATACGCAGTATTTT. This sequence encodes CASSAWDSSTDTQYF.

The rearrangement joins TRBV9 to TRBJ2-3; 10 nucleotides align to TRBD2. The V and J ends lost 0 bases and 2 bases, in that order; junction bases with no gene match: 9. The CDR3 is made up of 18 amino acids. Germline V lookup: CDR1 SGDLS, CDR2 YYNGEE. CDR3 sequence (DNA): TGTGCCAGCAGCGTAGCTGAAGGTAGCGGGGGGCCCACAGATACGCAGTATTTT. Protein product: CASSVAEGSGGPTDTQYF.

J is TRBJ2-1 and V is TRBV19; D gene ambiguous. Trimming stripped 1 base from V and 8 bases from J, with 12 bases between. This CDR3 region has 14 residues. Germline loops: CDR1 LNHDA, CDR2 SQIVND (reference sequence). In DNA form, the CDR3 reads TGTGCCAGTAGTATAGTAAGTGGTGGGGATGAGCAGTTCTTC. Residues: CASSIVSGGDEQFF. The full variable domain, its missing parts supplied by reference TRBV19 and TRBJ2-1, is DGGITQSPKYLFRKEGQNVTLSCEQNLNHDAMYWYRQDPGQGLRLIYYSQIVNDFQKGDIAEGYSVSREKKESFPLTVTSAQKNPTAFYLCASSIVSGGDEQFFGPGTRLTVL.

The chain has TRBV7-6 and TRBJ2-7, with 14 bases fitting TRBD2. The junction had 2 bases not matched to a gene; V was cut back by 3 bases and J by 7 bases. The CDR3 extends over 14 amino acids. In germline, CDR1 is SGHVS, CDR2 FNYEAQ. The CDR3 DNA is TGTGCCAGCAGCTTCCGACTAGCGGGGGGGGAGCAGTACTTC. Translating it yields CASSFRLAGGEQYF.

The chain uses TRBV7-9 and TRBJ2-1, with 10 bases matching TRBD2. Germline V gives CDR1 SEHNR, CDR2 FQNEAQ (reference sequence). The V segment lost 2 bases and the J segment 4 bases; nucleotides outside the gene matches: 8. CDR3 size: 17 residues. CDR3 sequence: CASSLPTGTSVYNEQFF. CDR3 DNA sequence: TGTGCCAGCAGCTTACCAACCGGGACTAGCGTATACAATGAGCAGTTCTTC.

This chain joins TRBV7-6 and TRBJ2-7; D not certain. V was trimmed by 3 bases and J by 2 bases, leaving 8 bases between them. From germline, CDR1 is SGHVS and CDR2 FNYEAQ. CDR3 length equals 13 residues. The CDR3 protein is CASSFGYAYEQYF. The CDR3, as DNA: TGTGCCAGCAGCTTTGGATACGCCTACGAGCAGTACTTC.

The chain uses TRBV30 and TRBJ1-4; 8 positions agree with TRBD1. This CDR3 has 16 amino acids. After removal of 0 bases from V and 4 bases from J, the junction contained 7 bases not matched to a gene. Germline V lookup: CDR1 GTSNPN, CDR2 SVGIG (reference sequence). The CDR3 is CAWSVQGGLSNEKLFF. The CDR3 nucleotides read TGTGCCTGGAGTGTACAGGGGGGGCTTAGTAATGAAAAACTGTTTTTT.

The chain links TRBV4-1 to TRBJ2-2; TRBD1 is a possible D gene (6 bases). The V gene lost 5 bases and the J gene lost 7 bases, with 14 bases spanning the gap. The CDR3 consists of 14 residues. In germline, CDR1 is MGHRA, CDR2 YSYEKL. CDR3 amino acids: CASSMDSAIGELFF. DNA of the CDR3: TGCGCCAGCAGCATGGACAGTGCGATCGGGGAGCTGTTTTTT.

In its sample, this clone was seen a few times. This may arise from a read error, as a much more abundant clone is one base away. Other DNA sequences of this sample code for an identical CDR3. The chain joins TRBV28 to TRBJ2-7; D not resolved. The V end lost 4 bases, the J end lost 3 bases, and 4 bases lay between the germline ends. Germline values: CDR1 MDHEN, CDR2 SYDVKM. The CDR3 consists of 11 residues. Here the CDR3 DNA reads TGTGCCAGCAGTTCCAACTACGAGCAGTACTTC. Residues: CASSSNYEQYF.

The rearrangement uses TRBV4-1 and TRBJ2-1; a possible D gene is TRBD2 (6 bases). Trimming removed 3 bases at V and 5 bases at J, with 11 bases between. The CDR3 is 14 amino acids. From germline, CDR1 is MGHRA and CDR2 YSYEKL. The CDR3 sequence: CASSQTRTDNEQFF. CDR3 nucleotides: TGCGCCAGCAGCCAGACTAGGACCGACAATGAGCAGTTCTTC.

The chain employs TRBV4-1 and TRBJ1-1; the D is unclear. Germline values: CDR1 MGHRA, CDR2 YSYEKL. This CDR3 is 15 amino acids long. Trimming left V 2 bases short and J 0 bases short, with 10 bases between. CDR3 sequence reads: CASSQIAGMNTEAFF. The DNA of the CDR3 is TGCGCCAGCAGCCAAATAGCGGGGATGAACACTGAAGCTTTCTTT.